This T cell receptor beta chain was sequenced during a study of blood T cell repertoires in COVID-19. Study in general: Nucleic acid was either cDNA or gDNA, and it came from T cells, B-cell-depleted T cells, or PBMCs.

Germline values: CDR1 LNHNV, CDR2 YYDKDF (reference sequence). V gave up 6 bases and J gave up 1 base; unmatched junction bases: 2. The CDR3 spans 14 residues. Profiling relied on immunoSEQ multiplex PCR, and the TCRdb table lists in-frame clones only, not all of them. The data contain 110,000 to 150,000 clones, more than 75% of them singletons. The genes are TRBV15 and TRBJ2-5; 10 positions agree with TRBD2. The receptor comes from a man between 60 and 75 years old with acute or convalescent COVID-19. Sequencing was done on a sample of peripheral blood. The CDR3 protein is CATRRTSGQETQYF. CDR3 in DNA: TGTGCCACCAGGCGGACTAGCGGCCAAGAGACCCAGTACTTC. Full variable domain (remainder filled in from reference TRBV15 and TRBJ2-5): DAMVIQNPRYQVTQFGKPVTLSCSQTLNHNVMYWYQQKSSQAPKLLFHYYDKDFNNEADTPDNFQSRRPNTSFCFLDIRSPGLGDTAMYLCATRRTSGQETQYFGPGTRLLVL.